What follows is one TCR beta chain and its context. The antigen this receptor binds is unknown. No base quality information exists; no much larger clone differs at one position. CDR1 SGHRS and CDR2 YFSETQ are derived from the germline V gene. The cysteine opens and the phenylalanine closes a CDR3 of 14 amino acids. Only the CDR3 DNA is retained, 42 bases long and in frame from the first base. Trimming takes 5 bases from V and 5 bases from J, and the germline ends sit 16 bases apart. The entry originates in a study of CD8 T cells in Susac syndrome (dated by TCRdb to between 2019 and 2020). Background on the whole study: The study used repertoire sequencing to test whether antigen drove CD8+ T cell activation and differentiation in Susac syndrome. The paper as a whole reports these results and caveats: The TCR sequencing and HLA analysis was acknowledged to have included a relatively small number of individuals.

Peripheral blood CD8+ and CD4+ T cells from healthy donors, Susac syndrome patients and multiple sclerosis patients were profiled using high-throughput TCR beta sequencing. The healthy donors served as controls matched for age and sex. Bulk CD8+ and CD4+ T cells were purified magnetically by negative isolation, whereas CD8+ TEMRA cells were enriched by FACS. Blood was collected in EDTA tubes and processed within 24 hours, with PBMCs isolated through density gradient centrifugation. PBMCs intended for TCR sequencing were frozen in liquid nitrogen and were later thawed in a 37 degrees C water bath. Purity of sorted or isolated CD4+, CD8+ and CD8+ TEMRA cells was at least 90%. RNA was extracted using the RNeasy kit, and roughly 0.5 to 1 microgram was reverse transcribed with random hexamers. The immunoSEQ multiplex PCR assay, covering 54 Vbeta and 13 Jbeta segments, was used to amplify TCR beta CDR3 regions. PCR amplification bias was corrected using a synthetic template baseline for primer optimization and computational correction. Per the source publication's procedure: Only productive sequences were kept, with reads annotated to V, D and J genes according to IMGT and analyzed in immunoSEQ Analyzer. Clonality was computed as one minus Shannon entropy normalized by log2 of the number of productive unique sequences. For each patient and control, public and private clones were evaluated among the 100 most prevalent clones. Clones were defined as Susac-specific when absent from the healthy and MS cohorts, from some 1,100 published viral clones and from other ImmuneACCESS disease sequences. TCRdb reprocessed the public reads (quality trimming at Q25 with fastp, clone calling with MiXCR) and kept in-frame beta chains. Rows matching on CDR3 protein sequence are summarized as one entry with the most common DNA and genes. TCRdb's processing, not the study's, gives the V and J calls here. The sample table holds more than 150,000 distinct CDR3 sequences, of which around 96% were seen once. Roughly 0.15% of the sample comes from the top ten.

Source material: CD4+ T cells from PBMCs. The rearranged chain carries TRBV5-1 and TRBJ2-5; TRBD1 could be the D gene, as 6 bases match. This sequence was found in a human donor in good health. Here is the DNA: TGCGCCAGCAGGTCGGGCAACCAGGGGGAGACCCAGTACTTC. It translates as CASRSGNQGETQYF.